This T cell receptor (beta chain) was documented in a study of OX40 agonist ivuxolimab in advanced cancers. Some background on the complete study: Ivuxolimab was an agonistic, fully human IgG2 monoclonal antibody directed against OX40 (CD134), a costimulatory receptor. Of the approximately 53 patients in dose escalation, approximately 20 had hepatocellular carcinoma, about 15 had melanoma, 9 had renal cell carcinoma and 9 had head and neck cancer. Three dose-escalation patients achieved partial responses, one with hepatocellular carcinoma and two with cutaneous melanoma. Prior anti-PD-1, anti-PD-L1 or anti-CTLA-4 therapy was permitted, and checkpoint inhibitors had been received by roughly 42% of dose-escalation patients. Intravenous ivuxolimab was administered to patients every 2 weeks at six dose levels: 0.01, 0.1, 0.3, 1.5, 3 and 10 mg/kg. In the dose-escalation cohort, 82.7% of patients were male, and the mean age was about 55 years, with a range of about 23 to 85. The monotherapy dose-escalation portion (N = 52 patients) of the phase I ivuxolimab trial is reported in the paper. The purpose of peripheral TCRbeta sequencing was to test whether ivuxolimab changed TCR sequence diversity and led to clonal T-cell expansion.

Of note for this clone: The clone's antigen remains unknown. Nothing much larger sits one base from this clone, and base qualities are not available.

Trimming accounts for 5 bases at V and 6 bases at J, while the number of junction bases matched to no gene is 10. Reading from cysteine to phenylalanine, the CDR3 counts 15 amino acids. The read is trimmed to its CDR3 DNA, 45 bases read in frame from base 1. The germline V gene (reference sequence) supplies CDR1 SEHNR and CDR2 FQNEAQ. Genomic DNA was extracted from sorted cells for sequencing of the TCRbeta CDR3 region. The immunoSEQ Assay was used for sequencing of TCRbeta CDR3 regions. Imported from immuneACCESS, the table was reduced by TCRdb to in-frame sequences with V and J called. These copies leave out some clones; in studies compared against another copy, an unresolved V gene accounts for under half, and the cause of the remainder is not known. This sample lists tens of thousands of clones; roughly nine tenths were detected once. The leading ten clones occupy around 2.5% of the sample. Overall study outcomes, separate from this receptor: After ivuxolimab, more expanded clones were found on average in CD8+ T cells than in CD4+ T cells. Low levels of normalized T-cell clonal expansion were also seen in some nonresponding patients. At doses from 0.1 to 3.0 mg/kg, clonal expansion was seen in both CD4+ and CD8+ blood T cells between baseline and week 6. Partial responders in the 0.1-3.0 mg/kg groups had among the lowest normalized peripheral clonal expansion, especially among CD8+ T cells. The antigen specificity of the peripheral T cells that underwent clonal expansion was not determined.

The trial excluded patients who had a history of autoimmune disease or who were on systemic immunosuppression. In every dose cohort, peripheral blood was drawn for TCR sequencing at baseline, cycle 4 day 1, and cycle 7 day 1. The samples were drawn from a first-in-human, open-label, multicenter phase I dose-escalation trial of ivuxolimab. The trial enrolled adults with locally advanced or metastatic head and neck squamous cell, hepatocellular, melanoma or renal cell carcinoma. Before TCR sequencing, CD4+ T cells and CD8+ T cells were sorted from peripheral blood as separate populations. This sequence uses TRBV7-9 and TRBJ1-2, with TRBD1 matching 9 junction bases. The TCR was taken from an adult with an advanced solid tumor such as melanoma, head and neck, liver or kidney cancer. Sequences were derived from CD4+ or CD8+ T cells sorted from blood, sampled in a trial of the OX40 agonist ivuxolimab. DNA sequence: TGTGCCAGCAGCCTTCTTGGGACAGGGCGTGATGGCTACACCTTC. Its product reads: CASSLLGTGRDGYTF. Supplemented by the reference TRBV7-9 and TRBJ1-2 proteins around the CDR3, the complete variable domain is DTGVSQNPRHKITKRGQNVTFRCDPISEHNRLYWYRQTLGQGPEFLTYFQNEAQLEKSRLLSDRFSAERPKGSFSTLEIQRTEQGDSAMYLCASSLLGTGRDGYTFGSGTRLTVV.